This T cell receptor beta chain came from a study of shared clonotypes between healthy human individuals. Study in general: For every donor, three CD4 naive, three CD4 memory, two CD8 naive and one CD8 memory plates were used. General study points: Limitation of the genetic and exposure-history diversity represented came from the few donors. All-four-donor shared clonotypes had higher generation probabilities than non-shared clonotypes did.

Donors comprised healthy HIV-negative adults lacking recent acute infections or vaccinations. The CDR3 sequence is 14 residues long. Germline-derived CDR1 and CDR2 are MNHEY and SVGAGI. Between the trimmed V and J ends, which lost 0 bases and 11 bases, there was a span of 16 bases. This clone was seen many times. Its specificity is unknown. Here immunoSEQ multiplex PCR was the method, and the copy in TCRdb shows in-frame clones only, minus some. The sample carries over a million clones, about 76% recorded once. Material: memory CD4+ T cells sorted from blood. Subset of the sample: CD45RA-negative fraction. The chain carries TRBV6-5 and TRBJ1-1, with D possibly matching TRBD1 (6 bases). This TCR was sampled from a man between 18 and 29 years old in good health. CDR3 DNA sequence: TGTGCCAGCAGTTACTCCTACAGGGATGTAGGGGCTTTCTTT. This gives the protein CASSYSYRDVGAFF.